The 26 T cell receptor beta chains in this list originate from one sample, sequenced in a study of cytomegalovirus exposure and HLA in healthy donors. The PCR had 60 Vbeta and 13 Jbeta primers. The protocol was immunoSEQ multiplex PCR, while the TCRdb copy is restricted to in-frame clones and leaves out a portion. This sample has about 160,000 clones, with 80% to 90% found just once. The sequencing input was PBMCs. Source of these receptors: a woman aged 25 to 39 in good health and CMV-seropositive.

This clone was picked up a small number of times. The gene calls are TRBV2 and TRBJ2-2; D call uncertain. This CDR3 has 13 amino acids. Deletions cut 3 bases from V and 1 base from J, with 3 bases between. Germline CDR1 is SNHLY and CDR2 is FYNNEI. DNA of the CDR3: TGTGCCAGCAGTGACAAGAACACCGGGGAGCTGTTTTTT. Its translation: CASSDKNTGELFF.

CDR3 bases: TGTGCCAGCAGCGTAGAAGGGACAGGTGGAAACACCATATATTTT. This sequence encodes CASSVEGTGGNTIYF. This rearrangement joins TRBV9 to TRBJ1-3; TRBD1 aligns across 8 bases. Germline loops: CDR1 SGDLS, CDR2 YYNGEE. This CDR3 comprises 15 residues. V was pared by 0 bases and J by 3 bases, with 2 bases of the junction left unmatched.

V and J are TRBV7-9 and TRBJ1-1; D is uncertain. Looked up from germline, CDR1 is SEHNR and CDR2 is FQNEAQ (reference sequence). CDR3 length: 15 residues. Between the trimmed V and J ends, which lost 0 bases and 4 bases, there was a span of 12 bases. For the CDR3, the DNA is TGTGCCAGCAGCTTAGCCTCGGTCGGTAGCACTGAAGCTTTCTTT. Protein: CASSLASVGSTEAFF.

The J gene is TRBJ1-2, the V gene TRBV6-6; TRBD1 is a possible D gene (6 bases). The CDR3 covers 12 residues. V shed 5 bases and J shed 8 bases, with 12 bases lying between them. CDR1 and CDR2 from the germline V gene are MNHNY and SVGAGI (reference sequence). This CDR3 is CASSAGDFGYTF. In nucleotides, the CDR3 is TGTGCCAGCAGTGCAGGGGATTTCGGCTACACCTTC.

This chain uses TRBV5-5 with TRBJ1-1; D may be TRBD1 (5 bases). Germline lookup yields CDR1 SGHKS and CDR2 YYEKEE (reference sequence). Trimming stripped 4 bases from V and 8 bases from J, with 18 bases between. The CDR3 length is 14 residues. This chain's CDR3 is CASSVDPGGAEAFF. CDR3 bases: TGTGCCAGCAGCGTCGACCCAGGCGGGGCAGAAGCTTTCTTT.

The chain has TRBV5-1 and TRBJ1-1, with unresolved D. CDR1 SGHRS and CDR2 YFSETQ come from the germline V gene. CDR3 length: 14 residues. V lost 0 bases and J lost 5, with 11 bases in between. CDR3 coding DNA: TGCGCCAGCAGCTTGGGAGCCGATTCGACTGAAGCTTTCTTT. It encodes CASSLGADSTEAFF.

The rearrangement links TRBV7-3 to TRBJ1-6; D not certain. V lost 5 bases, J lost 6 bases, and 8 bases lay in between. CDR1 is SGHTA and CDR2 is FQGTGA in the germline V gene. The CDR3 sequence is 13 residues long. The CDR3 loop reads CASSPRSNSPLHF. CDR3 DNA: TGTGCCAGCAGCCCCAGGTCTAATTCACCCCTCCACTTT. Supplemented by reference TRBV7-3 and TRBJ1-6, the full variable domain reads GAGVSQTPSNKVTEKGKYVELRCDPISGHTALYWYRQSLGQGPEFLIYFQGTGAADDSGLPNDRFFAVRPEGSVSTLKIQRTERGDSAVYLCASSPRSNSPLHFGNGTRLTVT.

The rearrangement links TRBV6-5 to TRBJ2-7; 9 bases match TRBD1. This CDR3 is built from 12 residues. J gave up 5 bases and V 11 bases, and 7 bases lay outside the gene matches. CDR1 is MNHEY, CDR2 SVGAGI, per germline. CDR3 loop: CASRTGVHEQYF. CDR3 nucleotides: TGTGCCTCAAGGACAGGGGTACACGAGCAGTACTTC.

The rearrangement joins TRBV2 to TRBJ2-5; 7 nucleotides agree with TRBD1. The CDR3 is 15 residues long. Germline V gene data show CDR1 as SNHLY and CDR2 as FYNNEI. Trimming removed 7 bases from V and 4 bases from J; junction bases left unmatched: 12. The CDR3 region has the DNA TGTGCCAGCACCGCCCCAGGGGGACCCCGAGAGACCCAGTACTTC. Its translation is CASTAPGGPRETQYF. Looking up the rest from reference TRBV2 and TRBJ2-5 gives the full variable domain: EPEVTQTPSHQVTQMGQEVILRCVPISNHLYFYWYRQILGQKVEFLVSFYNNEISEKSEIFDDQFSVERPDGSNFTLKIRSTKLEDSAMYFCASTAPGGPRETQYFGPGTRLLVL.

This sequence joins TRBV5-4 and TRBJ2-5, with TRBD1 matching over 8 bases. J was trimmed by 5 bases and V by 4 bases; bases with no gene match: 7. Germline V gives CDR1 SGHNT, CDR2 YYREEE (reference sequence). This CDR3 is built from 14 residues. CDR3 DNA: TGTGCCAGCAGCCCATACAGGGGGAGGGAGACCCAGTACTTC. It is translated as CASSPYRGRETQYF.

The chain has TRBV29-1 and TRBJ2-7; 7 bases fit TRBD1. From germline, CDR1 is SQVTM and CDR2 ANQGSEA. This CDR3 region has 14 residues. V shed 4 bases, J shed 6 bases, and the junction held 12 bases outside the gene matches. CDR3 DNA: TGCAGCGTTGTGGGCTGGCAGGGGGACGGCGAGCAGTACTTC. Amino acid sequence: CSVVGWQGDGEQYF.

This chain joins TRBV18 and TRBJ2-7; no clear D. V was pared by 3 bases and J by 6 bases, with 12 bases between. This CDR3 is built from 13 residues. Germline loops: CDR1 KGHSH, CDR2 LQKENI. CDR3 residues: CASSPPSTLEQYF. The CDR3 DNA follows: TGTGCCAGCTCACCCCCCAGTACCCTCGAGCAGTACTTC.

The gene calls are TRBV27 and TRBJ2-5; tentatively, D is TRBD2 (7 bases). Trimming cost V 2 bases and J 4 bases, with 14 bases left between them. This CDR3 comprises 15 residues. The V gene's germline CDR1 is MNHEY and CDR2 SMNVEV (reference sequence). CDR3 region: CASSLPGRGLETQYF. The CDR3 nucleotides read TGTGCCAGCAGTTTACCAGGGAGGGGGTTAGAGACCCAGTACTTC.

The J gene is TRBJ1-6, the V gene TRBV6-6, with unresolved D. Germline CDR1 is MNHNY and CDR2 is SVGAGI (reference sequence). Trimming pared 6 bases from V and 0 bases from J, leaving 6 bases between. This CDR3 contains 14 residues. CDR3 sequence: CASSPSSYNSPLHF. CDR3 sequence (DNA): TGTGCCAGCAGCCCCAGCTCCTATAATTCACCCCTCCACTTT.

V gene TRBV28 combines with J gene TRBJ1-2; 8 bases align to TRBD1. Germline CDR1 is MDHEN and CDR2 is SYDVKM. V lost 3 bases, J lost 4 bases, and 10 bases stayed unmatched. This CDR3 has 16 amino acids. The DNA for the CDR3 is TGTGCCAGCAGTTTCATAAACCAGGGGGCTTTCTATGGCTACACCTTC. Encoded protein: CASSFINQGAFYGYTF.

The rearrangement uses TRBV7-9 and TRBJ2-7; D not certain. V lost 5 bases to trimming and J lost 2 bases, with 13 bases between them. There are 14 residues in the CDR3. The germline V gene encodes CDR1 SEHNR and CDR2 FQNEAQ (reference sequence). CDR3 DNA sequence: TGTGCCAGCAGCCTACCCGCGGCCCCCTACGAGCAGTACTTC. It codes for CASSLPAAPYEQYF.

This clone has a handful of counts. V gene TRBV5-1 combines with J gene TRBJ1-4; 9 nucleotides match TRBD1. V lost 5 bases and J lost 4; bases outside the gene matches: 6. The CDR3 sequence is 15 residues long. In germline, CDR1 is SGHRS, CDR2 YFSETQ. CDR3 DNA sequence: TGCGCCAGCAGGCCGGGACAGGGTATTAATGAAAAACTGTTTTTT. It is translated as CASRPGQGINEKLFF.

This chain links TRBV7-2 with TRBJ2-3, with D tentatively TRBD2 (5 bases). The CDR3 covers 15 residues. V lost 5 bases, J lost 3 bases, and 15 bases lay in between. Germline V gene lookup returns CDR1 SGHTA and CDR2 FQGNSA. The CDR3, as DNA: TGTGCCAGCAGCAATCGGGCGGGTTCGACAGATACGCAGTATTTT. Amino acids: CASSNRAGSTDTQYF.

The chain is built from TRBV5-6 and TRBJ1-2, with 7 bases that match TRBD1. V trimming: 4 bases; J trimming: 8 bases; junction bases outside the gene matches: 5. In germline, CDR1 is SGHDT, CDR2 YYEEEE. The CDR3 is made up of 12 amino acids. The chain's CDR3 is CASSILTGGYTF. In DNA form, the CDR3 reads TGTGCCAGCAGCATTCTGACAGGGGGCTACACCTTC.

CDR3 DNA: TGCGCCAGCAGCCGACGTCCGGAGGGCTCAGGGTCCTATGGCTACACCTTC. It translates to CASSRRPEGSGSYGYTF. This chain uses TRBV4-1 with TRBJ1-2; maybe TRBD1 (5 bases). From germline, CDR1 is MGHRA and CDR2 YSYEKL. The CDR3 totals 17 residues. V lost 4 bases to trimming and J lost 4 bases, with 22 bases between them.

V usage is TRBV7-3 and J usage is TRBJ1-1; a weak D match, TRBD1 (6 bases). Germline V gives CDR1 SGHTA, CDR2 FQGTGA. The CDR3 consists of 15 residues. The V and J ends lost 5 bases and 7 bases respectively, with 20 bases between them. The CDR3 protein is CASSRNVAGALEAFF. As DNA, the CDR3 is TGTGCCAGCAGCCGAAATGTGGCAGGGGCCCTTGAAGCTTTCTTT.

In this sample, this clone turned up once. J is TRBJ2-7 and V is TRBV28; D might be TRBD1 (6 bases). In germline, CDR1 is MDHEN, CDR2 SYDVKM. V was shortened by 1 base and J by 0 bases, with 13 bases between the two germline ends. The CDR3 is 16 residues long. The CDR3, as DNA: TGTGCCAGCAGTTTATTAAGGGGGTTGGGCTCCTACGAGCAGTACTTC. Its protein is CASSLLRGLGSYEQYF. Using reference TRBV28 and TRBJ2-7 for the parts outside the CDR3, the full variable domain is DVKVTQSSRYLVKRTGEKVFLECVQDMDHENMFWYRQDPGLGLRLIYFSYDVKMKEKGDIPEGYSVSREKKERFSLILESASTNQTSMYLCASSLLRGLGSYEQYFGPGTRLTVT.

This clone turned up a few times. The chain couples TRBV5-1 to TRBJ2-2; D possibly corresponds to TRBD2 (7 bases). There are 18 residues in the CDR3. Per the germline V gene, CDR1 is SGHRS and CDR2 is YFSETQ. Trimming stripped 0 bases from V and 4 bases from J, with 19 bases between. The CDR3 DNA sequence: TGCGCCAGCAGCTTGGCCCCTGGGGGCGGGGGAGCCACCGGGGAGCTGTTTTTT. As protein: CASSLAPGGGGATGELFF.

This clone was seen only a few times. The genes are TRBV5-1 and TRBJ2-7, with 8 bases fitting TRBD1. The V segment lost 10 bases and the J segment 9 bases; nucleotides outside the gene matches: 18. The CDR3 consists of 14 residues. From germline, CDR1 is SGHRS and CDR2 YFSETQ. Here the CDR3 reads CASGPGTGDLVQYF. The DNA of the CDR3 is TGCGCCTCCGGTCCCGGGACAGGTGATCTGGTGCAGTACTTC.

This sequence joins TRBV7-2 and TRBJ1-2; D unresolved. Trimming stripped 5 bases from V and 4 bases from J, with 11 bases between. Germline V gene lookup returns CDR1 SGHTA and CDR2 FQGNSA. The CDR3 has 13 residues. This CDR3 is CASSPSWAYGYTF. In DNA, the CDR3 is TGTGCCAGCAGCCCTAGCTGGGCCTATGGCTACACCTTC.

V usage is TRBV4-1 and J usage is TRBJ1-6; 10 bases map to TRBD1. This CDR3 has 17 residues. Germline CDR1 MGHRA, CDR2 YSYEKL. V dropped 2 bases and J dropped 13; count of bases not matched to a gene: 14. The CDR3, as DNA: TGCGCCAGCAGCCAATTGCGACAGGGGGCGAAGTCCTCCCCCCTCCACTTT. Translating it yields CASSQLRQGAKSSPLHF.